The 26 T cell receptor beta chains below come from one sample, sequenced in a study of T-cell reconstitution after alpha-beta-depleted transplantation in children. Molecular barcoding with unique molecular identifiers was used for the TCRbeta library. TCRdb reprocessed the PCR reads via MiXCR and lists one record per CDR3 protein. The profile shows around 600,000 distinct CDR3 sequences, roughly 23% of them singletons. The sample in question was PBMCs, mostly from graft donor cells, obtained 360 days after TCRalphabeta/CD19-depleted stem cell transplant. These receptors all stem from a boy under two years old who had a stem cell transplant for acute myeloid leukemia, so the T cells may come from the graft donor.

This clonotype came up many times. The chain combines TRBV3-1 with TRBJ1-1, with D hard to call. This CDR3 has 13 amino acids. Deletions cut 8 bases from V and 0 bases from J, with 10 bases between. CDR1 is LGHDT, CDR2 YNNKEL, per germline (reference sequence). CDR3 region: CASSYNVNTEAFF. The CDR3, as DNA: TGTGCCAGCTCCTACAATGTGAACACTGAAGCTTTCTTT.

The V and J genes are TRBV20-1 and TRBJ1-1; no clear D. Trimming stripped 4 bases from V and 1 base from J, with 16 bases between. The CDR3 consists of 15 residues. CDR1 is DFQATT and CDR2 is SNEGSKA in the germline V gene (reference sequence). The DNA of the CDR3 is TGCAGTGCTACAGACCCGGGATTGGCGAACACTGAAGCTTTCTTT. It encodes CSATDPGLANTEAFF.

This clonotype came up many times. The genes are TRBV4-2 and TRBJ2-3; D might be TRBD1 or TRBD2, each matching 5 bases. Trimming cost V 0 bases and J 5 bases, with 21 bases left between them. Germline values: CDR1 LGHNA, CDR2 YNFKEQ. The length of the CDR3 is 18 residues. The CDR3 spells CASSQDLVVPGRGDTQYF. In nucleotides, the CDR3 is TGTGCCAGCAGCCAAGATCTTGTGGTCCCGGGGCGTGGAGATACGCAGTATTTT.

V gene TRBV21-1 combines with J gene TRBJ1-3; TRBD1 was called by the table and not checked on the DNA. TRBV21-1 counts as a pseudogene. This CDR3 has 17 residues. The CDR3 bases are TGTGCCAGCAGCGACCGGGACAGATTCTTCTCTGGAAACACCATATATTTT. Translation: CASSDRDRFFSGNTIYF.

The gene calls are TRBV7-2 and TRBJ2-6, with D maybe TRBD1 (5 bases). The length of the CDR3 is 15 residues. Germline V gene data show CDR1 as SGHTA and CDR2 as FQGNSA. Deletions cut 5 bases from V and 4 bases from J, with 12 bases between. The CDR3 here is CASSLQEIGANVLTF. DNA for the CDR3: TGTGCCAGCAGCCTACAGGAGATCGGGGCCAACGTCCTGACTTTC.

This clonotype occurred a few times. The rearrangement joins TRBV4-3 to TRBJ2-2; D is undetermined. Germline V CDR1 and CDR2: LGHNA, YSLEER. Trimming cost V 0 bases and J 5 bases, with 13 bases left between them. The CDR3 contains 16 residues. CDR3 in amino acids: CASSQENPYMTGELFF. The CDR3 region has the DNA TGCGCCAGCAGCCAAGAGAACCCTTACATGACCGGGGAGCTGTTTTTT.

This chain links TRBV12-3 or TRBV12-4 with TRBJ1-2; weak D call: TRBD1 (5 bases). Trimming shortened V by 3 bases and J by 2 bases, and 16 bases separated the two germline ends. The CDR3 totals 16 residues. CDR3 bases: TGTGCCAGCAGTTTTGGCCTGGGACGGGGGAACTATGGCTACACCTTC. Amino acids: CASSFGLGRGNYGYTF.

This clonotype came up many times. J is TRBJ2-1 and V is TRBV4-2; D call uncertain. This CDR3 contains 18 residues. The germline CDR1 and CDR2 sequences are LGHNA and YNFKEQ. V was clipped by 3 bases and J by 0 bases, with 18 bases between them. CDR3 protein: CASSHLGRPWSSYNEQFF. The CDR3 DNA sequence: TGTGCCAGCAGCCACCTCGGACGCCCGTGGAGCTCCTACAATGAGCAGTTCTTC.

The chain carries TRBV7-2 and TRBJ2-7; maybe TRBD2 (6 bases). V was clipped by 4 bases and J by 2 bases, with 15 bases between them. Germline CDR1 and CDR2: SGHTA and FQGNSA. This CDR3 contains 15 residues. CDR3 coding DNA: TGTGCCAGCAGCTCCCGGGGAGTAGCGGCCTACGAGCAGTACTTC. This codes for CASSSRGVAAYEQYF.

This clonotype was picked up many times. The rearrangement uses TRBV12-3 or TRBV12-4 and TRBJ2-7, with 8 bases identical to TRBD1. J was trimmed by 1 base and V by 4 bases; bases with no gene match: 9. The CDR3 covers 16 residues. Here the CDR3 DNA reads TGTGCCAGCAGTTCAAGGCAGGGGGCCCCATCCTACGAGCAGTACGTC. Its protein product is CASSSRQGAPSYEQYV.

The V call is TRBV12-3 or TRBV12-4, the J call TRBJ2-2; D is perhaps TRBD1 or TRBD2 (6 bases each). Trimming removed 3 bases from V and 5 bases from J, with 13 bases in between. This CDR3 is built from 15 residues. CDR3 coding DNA: TGTGCCAGCAGTTTCGAGGGGGGCGCAACCGGGGAGCTGTTTTTT. This sequence encodes CASSFEGGATGELFF.

This clonotype was detected once. The rearrangement links TRBV5-1 to TRBJ1-5, with D maybe TRBD1 (5 bases). The CDR3 totals 14 residues. V was cut by 1 base and J by 7 bases, with 12 bases left in between. Per germline, CDR1 SGHRS and CDR2 YFSETQ. The CDR3 DNA sequence: TGCGCCAGCAGCTTGTGGGCAGGGAGCCAGCCCCAGCATTTT. Amino acid sequence: CASSLWAGSQPQHF.

The chain combines TRBV6-2 or TRBV6-3 with TRBJ1-1; TRBD1 is a possible D gene (5 bases). Germline V gene lookup returns CDR1 MNHEY and CDR2 SVGEGT. The CDR3 spans 15 residues. The ends were cut back, 1 base at V and 6 bases at J, with 15 bases in the middle. The chain's CDR3 is CASSYWRGEKAEAFF. CDR3 sequence (DNA): TGTGCCAGCAGTTACTGGAGAGGGGAAAAGGCTGAAGCTTTCTTT.

This clonotype was observed many times. The genes are TRBV5-1 and TRBJ2-1; 14 bases are shared with TRBD2. Trimming at V came to 5 bases and at J to 8 bases, leaving 9 bases not matched to a gene. In germline, CDR1 is SGHRS, CDR2 YFSETQ. The length of the CDR3 is 16 residues. The CDR3 bases are TGCGCCAGCAGTCCTGAGACTAGCGGGGGGGCGGATGAGCAGTTCTTC. This translates into CASSPETSGGADEQFF.

This clonotype has ten or more counts. This chain joins TRBV7-3 and TRBJ2-1; tentatively, D is TRBD1 (6 bases). CDR3 length equals 14 residues. Germline values: CDR1 SGHTA, CDR2 FQGTGA. V was clipped by 5 bases and J by 5 bases, with 13 bases between them. The CDR3 region has the DNA TGTGCCAGCAGCCTTACAGGGTCCCACAATGAGCAGTTCTTC. This encodes CASSLTGSHNEQFF.

The chain recombines TRBV20-1 with TRBJ2-1; D perhaps matches TRBD1 (6 bases). V lost 3 bases and J lost 0, with 21 bases in between. Germline V lookup: CDR1 DFQATT, CDR2 SNEGSKA (reference sequence). The CDR3 runs to 18 residues. CDR3 sequence: CSASGDTSTGSSYNEQFF. In nucleotides, the CDR3 is TGCAGTGCTAGTGGGGACACTTCTACGGGAAGCTCCTACAATGAGCAGTTCTTC.

The chain employs TRBV21-1 and TRBJ2-7; the table calls TRBD1, which could not be checked here. TRBV21-1 is assigned pseudogene status. The CDR3 is 18 amino acids. CDR3 amino acids: CASSKIRDRAVGTYEQYV. The CDR3, as DNA: TGTGCCAGCAGCAAAATCCGGGACAGGGCCGTAGGCACCTACGAGCAGTACGTC.

As concerns this clonotype: This may stem from a read error, because a much larger clone lies one nucleotide away. DNA for the CDR3: TGTGCCAGCAGTTACGCAACGAGGCAGGGGGCTTACAATGAGCGGTTCTTC. Its translation is CASSYATRQGAYNERFF. The chain joins TRBV6-5 to TRBJ2-1; 8 bases line up with TRBD1. Germline assignment: CDR1 MNHEY and CDR2 SVGAGI. This CDR3 has 17 amino acids.

The gene calls are TRBV5-1 and TRBJ2-1; tentatively, D is TRBD2 (6 bases). Germline V lookup: CDR1 SGHRS, CDR2 YFSETQ. V lost 4 bases, J lost 8 bases, and 13 bases lay in between. CDR3 length: 13 residues. The CDR3 protein is CASSAPGGDEQFF. Written as DNA, the CDR3 is TGCGCCAGCAGCGCCCCGGGCGGGGATGAGCAGTTCTTC.

This clonotype was found many times. The chain joins TRBV20-1 to TRBJ2-1, with 7 positions matching TRBD2. The CDR3 runs to 17 residues. V shed 0 bases, J shed 0 bases, and the junction held 8 bases outside the gene matches. Germline V gene sequence: CDR1 DFQATT, CDR2 SNEGSKA (reference sequence). The CDR3 here is CSARDWEPGGSYNEQFF. Here the CDR3 DNA reads TGCAGTGCTAGAGATTGGGAGCCGGGGGGCTCCTACAATGAGCAGTTCTTC.

The rearrangement uses TRBV7-2 and TRBJ2-6; D perhaps matches TRBD2 (5 bases). Germline CDR1 SGHTA, CDR2 FQGNSA. This CDR3 comprises 15 residues. The V gene lost 9 bases and the J gene lost 2 bases, with 14 bases spanning the gap. The chain's CDR3 is CASHDAGAGANVLTF. CDR3 nucleotide sequence: TGTGCCAGTCACGATGCCGGGGCTGGGGCCAACGTCCTGACTTTC. The variable domain in full, with the rest retrieved from reference TRBV7-2 and TRBJ2-6, is GAGVSQSPSNKVTEKGKDVELRCDPISGHTALYWYRQSLGQGLEFLIYFQGNSAPDKSGLPSDRFSAERTGGSVSTLTIQRTQQEDSAVYLCASHDAGAGANVLTFGAGSRLTVL.

This rearrangement joins TRBV6-1 to TRBJ2-7, with D hard to call. The V end was cut by 8 bases, the J end by 0 bases, with 11 bases between. Germline lookup yields CDR1 MNHNS and CDR2 SASEGT. The CDR3 is made up of 13 amino acids. DNA of the CDR3: TGTGCCAGCGGGCCACCAAGCTCCTACGAGCAGTACTTC. Its translation: CASGPPSSYEQYF.

The rearrangement uses TRBV7-9 and TRBJ2-7; 7 bases align to TRBD2. This CDR3 contains 13 residues. Germline V CDR1 and CDR2: SEHNR, FQNEAQ (reference sequence). With V trimmed by 5 bases and J by 2 bases, 3 bases remained unmatched. CDR3 amino acids: CASSGGDTYEQYF. The CDR3 DNA follows: TGTGCCAGCAGCGGGGGGGATACCTACGAGCAGTACTTC.

This clonotype occurred many times. V usage is TRBV30 and J usage is TRBJ2-1; 9 bases fit TRBD1. The CDR3 has 18 amino acids. The germline V gene encodes CDR1 GTSNPN and CDR2 SVGIG (reference sequence). Trimming at V came to 5 bases and at J to 3 bases, leaving 17 bases not matched to a gene. CDR3: CAWGRTGALYTRYNEQFF. The CDR3 DNA follows: TGTGCCTGGGGTAGGACAGGGGCTCTATATACCCGCTACAATGAGCAGTTCTTC.

This chain uses TRBV4-3 with TRBJ2-7; the D gene is possibly TRBD1 (5 bases). V lost 0 bases and J lost 6, with 12 bases in between. Per germline, CDR1 LGHNA and CDR2 YSLEER. CDR3 size: 14 residues. CDR3 region: CASSQDRAASEQYF. CDR3 nucleotides: TGCGCCAGCAGCCAAGACAGGGCGGCATCCGAGCAGTACTTC.

Many counts were recorded for this clonotype. V is TRBV20-1 and J is TRBJ2-2; the D gene is possibly TRBD1 (6 bases). The CDR3 runs 15 residues. With 1 base removed from V and 4 bases from J, the gap between germline ends came to 13 bases. Germline V gives CDR1 DFQATT, CDR2 SNEGSKA (reference sequence). The CDR3 DNA sequence: TGCAGTGCTAGAGCCGGGACACTTCTCACCGGGGAGCTGTTTTTT. This translates into CSARAGTLLTGELFF.